A selection of T cell receptor beta chains follows, all from one sample in a study of vaccination and CD4 T cells after COVID-19. Their antigens are not known. TCRdb itself ran the PCR reads through MiXCR, one entry per CDR3 protein. The sample yields approximately 10,000 distinct CDR3 sequences, more than 20% seen once. Sample: cultured CD4+ T cells from blood. The receptor source for this set is a human donor with COVID-19. CDR3s include the opening cysteine and the closing phenylalanine or tryptophan. The D gene is left open where the match is weak. Some rows have no size entry. The others give once, few or many, or a class for an expanded clone.

length: 11; V: TRBV29-1; D: -; J: TRBJ2-7; size: -; CDR3: CSAMRGHEQYF; DNA: TGCAGCGCCATGAGGGGCCACGAGCAGTACTTC
length: 14; V: TRBV20-1; D: -; J: TRBJ1-6; size: few; CDR3: CSARVPGAGAPLHF; DNA: TGCAGTGCTAGAGTCCCGGGGGCGGGAGCACCCCTCCACTTT
length: 16; V: TRBV5-8; D: -; J: TRBJ2-2; size: -; CDR3: CASSSTRRPNTGELFF; DNA: TGTGCCAGCAGCTCGACACGGAGACCTAACACCGGGGAGCTGTTTTTT
length: 14; V: TRBV2; D: -; J: TRBJ1-4; size: -; CDR3: CASSEGGLNEKLFF; DNA: TGTGCCAGCAGTGAGGGCGGACTTAATGAAAAACTGTTTTTT
length: 15; V: TRBV7-6; D: -; J: TRBJ2-7; size: few; CDR3: CASSLDRGGTYEQYF; DNA: TGTGCCAGCAGCTTAGATCGCGGCGGGACTTACGAGCAGTACTTC
length: 14; V: TRBV29-1; D: TRBD1; J: TRBJ2-7; size: few; CDR3: CSVGGTGSSYEQYF; DNA: TGCAGCGTTGGGGGGACAGGGAGCTCCTACGAGCAGTACTTC
length: 16; V: TRBV9; D: TRBD1; J: TRBJ2-3; size: -; CDR3: CASSGGQGVVTDTQYF; DNA: TGTGCCAGCAGCGGCGGACAGGGGGTAGTAACAGATACGCAGTATTTT
length: 15; V: TRBV28; D: TRBD1; J: TRBJ2-5; size: -; CDR3: CASSSGTGGAKTQYF; DNA: TGTGCCAGCAGTTCCGGGACAGGGGGCGCCAAGACCCAGTACTTC
length: 16; V: TRBV25-1; D: -; J: TRBJ2-5; size: few; CDR3: CASSEGRQSIQETQYF; DNA: TGTGCCAGCAGTGAAGGGCGACAAAGCATACAAGAGACCCAGTACTTC
length: 13; V: TRBV2; D: TRBD1; J: TRBJ1-6; size: few; CDR3: CASFGQGNSPLHF; DNA: TGTGCCAGCTTCGGACAGGGTAATTCACCCCTCCACTTT
length: 12; V: TRBV29-1; D: -; J: TRBJ1-1; size: -; CDR3: CSVLRGNTEAFF; DNA: TGCAGCGTTCTTAGGGGCAACACTGAAGCTTTCTTT
length: 14; V: TRBV4-1; D: -; J: TRBJ2-5; size: once; CDR3: CASSQGHLGETQYF; DNA: TGCGCCAGCAGCCAAGGACACCTGGGCGAGACCCAGTACTTC
length: 12; V: TRBV12-5; D: -; J: TRBJ2-7; size: -; CDR3: CASGLPERKQYF; DNA: TGTGCTAGTGGTTTGCCTGAGAGAAAGCAGTACTTC
length: 11; V: TRBV6-5; D: -; J: TRBJ2-7; size: few; CDR3: CASSYSGEQYF; DNA: TGTGCCAGCAGTTACAGTGGCGAGCAGTACTTC
length: 19; V: TRBV4-3; D: -; J: TRBJ2-6; size: -; CDR3: CASSQEVEALRSGANVLTF; DNA: TGCGCCAGCAGCCAAGAGGTTGAGGCCCTACGCTCTGGGGCCAACGTCCTGACTTTC
length: 14; V: TRBV6-2/TRBV6-3; D: -; J: TRBJ1-2; size: few; CDR3: CASSRGGGNWGYTF; DNA: TGTGCCAGCAGTCGTGGGGGCGGTAATTGGGGCTACACCTTC
length: 16; V: TRBV7-5; D: -; J: TRBJ2-7; size: -; CDR3: CISVPEAGQGDDEQYF; DNA: -
length: 16; V: TRBV6-2/TRBV6-3; D: -; J: TRBJ1-3; size: -; CDR3: CASSRSPGDSGNTIYF; DNA: TGTGCCAGCAGTAGAAGCCCGGGGGACTCTGGAAACACCATATATTTT
length: 16; V: TRBV7-2; D: TRBD1; J: TRBJ1-5; size: -; CDR3: CASSQGTGFGNQPQHF; DNA: TGTGCCAGCAGCCAAGGGACAGGGTTCGGCAATCAGCCCCAGCATTTT
length: 14; V: TRBV12-3/TRBV12-4; D: TRBD1; J: TRBJ1-1; size: few; CDR3: CASSRDRDLPEAFF; DNA: TGTGCCAGCAGCCGGGACAGAGACTTACCTGAAGCTTTCTTT
length: 17; V: TRBV21-1; D: -; J: TRBJ1-4; size: -; CDR3: CASSKDVLGQGVEKLFF; DNA: TGTGCCAGCAGCAAAGACGTTTTGGGACAGGGGGTAGAAAAACTGTTTTTT
length: 15; V: TRBV20-1; D: -; J: TRBJ2-5; size: few; CDR3: CSARWIRTIQETQYF; DNA: TGCAGTGCTAGATGGATTCGGACGATACAAGAGACCCAGTACTTC
length: 15; V: TRBV24-1; D: -; J: TRBJ1-5; size: few; CDR3: CATSGQGGSNQPQHF; DNA: TGTGCCACCAGTGGGCAGGGCGGGAGCAATCAGCCCCAGCATTTT
length: 15; V: TRBV2; D: -; J: TRBJ2-2; size: -; CDR3: CASSALRQALGELFF; DNA: TGTGCCAGCAGCGCACTTAGACAGGCCCTCGGGGAGCTGTTTTTT
length: 17; V: TRBV20-1; D: -; J: TRBJ2-4; size: few; CDR3: CSARDYAAGLAKNIQYF; DNA: TGCAGTGCTAGAGATTACGCGGCAGGTTTAGCCAAAAACATTCAGTACTTC